This TCR beta chain is from a study of early T cells in non-severe SARS-CoV-2 infection. Between the trimmed V and J ends, which lost 3 bases and 0 bases, there was a span of 3 bases. The CDR3 contains 13 residues. CDR1 is SQVTM, CDR2 ANQGSEA, per germline. TCRdb re-derived calls from the 5' RACE reads in MiXCR, one entry per CDR3 protein. Altogether approximately 77,000 distinct CDR3 sequences are present, approximately 12% being singletons, with the ten largest covering about 3.4%. The source of this sequence is an adult who was a healthcare worker with PCR-confirmed SARS-CoV-2 infection or an uninfected control (not recorded which). Material: whole blood. This sequence joins TRBV29-1 and TRBJ2-6; D is unclear. This CDR3 is CSVDPSGANVLTF. The CDR3 DNA follows: TGCAGCGTTGACCCCTCTGGGGCCAACGTCCTGACTTTC. The variable domain in full, with the rest retrieved from reference TRBV29-1 and TRBJ2-6, is SAVISQKPSRDICQRGTSLTIQCQVDSQVTMMFWYRQQPGQSLTLIATANQGSEATYESGFVIDKFPISRPNLTFSTLTVSNMSPEDSSIYLCSVDPSGANVLTFGAGSRLTVL.